The 12 T cell receptor beta chains below come from one sample, sequenced in a study of regulatory T cells in long-lasting Graves disease. CDR3-region Arm-PCR and iRepertoire HTBI primers produced the TCR beta libraries. TCRdb reprocessed the multiplex PCR reads with MiXCR, giving one entry per CDR3 protein. The sample yields around 400,000 distinct CDR3 sequences, less than 20% seen once. Regarding time point: newly diagnosed GD, antithyroid drugs for less than 3 months. PBMC-extracted RNA yielded the TCR library. The sequenced sample was peripheral blood mononuclear cells (PBMCs), obtained at new diagnosis, from a patient treated with antithyroid drugs. These receptors originate from a female donor with Graves disease.

This clonotype was picked up many times. The rearrangement links TRBV15 to TRBJ1-2, with D possibly being TRBD1 (5 bases). This CDR3 comprises 15 residues. The V gene lost 0 bases and the J gene lost 7 bases, with 15 bases spanning the gap. Germline assignment: CDR1 LNHNV and CDR2 YYDKDF (reference sequence). As DNA, the CDR3 is TGTGCCACCAGCAGAGATTACCCAGGGAGGTCTGGCTACACCTTC. It is translated as CATSRDYPGRSGYTF.

This clonotype was counted only a few times. CDR3 sequence (DNA): TGTGCCAGCTCACCCCAAGGGGCGGGAGGTCGCAATGAGCAGTTCTTC. This encodes CASSPQGAGGRNEQFF. The J gene is TRBJ2-1, the V gene TRBV18; TRBD2 matches at 8 bases. The CDR3 has 16 amino acids. After removal of 3 bases from V and 6 bases from J, the junction contained 10 bases not matched to a gene. From germline, CDR1 is KGHSH and CDR2 LQKENI.

This clonotype was observed many times. V gene TRBV5-1 combines with J gene TRBJ2-2, with TRBD2 matching over 9 bases. The V gene end was trimmed by 2 bases and the J gene end by 3 bases; junction bases not matched to a gene: 17. The CDR3 covers 20 residues. Germline loops: CDR1 SGHRS, CDR2 YFSETQ. As DNA, the CDR3 is TGCGCCAGCAGCTTTGGAACCTTCGGGGGACTAGCTGTGGACACCGGGGAGCTGTTTTTT. As protein: CASSFGTFGGLAVDTGELFF.

This clonotype was counted ten times or more. CDR3 loop: CASSNLQAGVSDEQFF. In DNA, the CDR3 is TGTGCCAGTAGTAACCTCCAAGCGGGAGTATCAGATGAGCAGTTCTTC. The chain is built from TRBV19 and TRBJ2-1; the match to TRBD2 covers 8 bases. J was trimmed by 8 bases and V by 4 bases; bases with no gene match: 13. Looked up from germline, CDR1 is LNHDA and CDR2 is SQIVND (reference sequence). There are 16 residues in the CDR3.

This clonotype was observed many times. The gene calls are TRBV7-9 and TRBJ2-3, with a possible D match to TRBD1 (6 bases). The germline CDR1 and CDR2 sequences are SEHNR and FQNEAQ (reference sequence). V shed 4 bases and J shed 6 bases, with 17 bases lying between them. The CDR3 loop spans 15 amino acids. CDR3 region: CASSSSDRWGDTQYF. The DNA for the CDR3 is TGTGCCAGCAGCTCCAGTGACAGGTGGGGCGATACGCAGTATTTT.

Worth noting for this clonotype: This likely stems from a read error, as it lies one base from a far larger clone. DNA for the CDR3: TGCGCCAGCAGCTTGGCAACGGAGCAGTACTTC. This translates into CASSLATEQYF. The gene calls are TRBV5-1 and TRBJ2-7; no definite D call. The V end was cut by 0 bases, the J end by 7 bases, with 5 bases between. The CDR3 spans 11 residues. Germline V CDR1 and CDR2: SGHRS, YFSETQ.

This clonotype was counted ten times or more. This sequence joins TRBV7-2 and TRBJ2-7; TRBD2 matches 8 bases. Trimming took 5 bases from V and 3 from J; bases not matched to a gene: 3. The germline V gene encodes CDR1 SGHTA and CDR2 FQGNSA. The CDR3 sequence is 13 residues long. The DNA of the CDR3 is TGTGCCAGCAGCCAAGGGACTAGCTACGAGCAGTACTTC. Residues: CASSQGTSYEQYF.

This clonotype was seen ten or more times. The chain is built from TRBV6-2 or TRBV6-3 and TRBJ1-5, with 9 bases that match TRBD1. The CDR3 runs to 15 residues. Germline V gene sequence: CDR1 MNHEY, CDR2 SVGEGT. J gave up 6 bases and V 5 bases, and 8 bases lay outside the gene matches. CDR3 sequence: CASSARDRVVQPQHF. In nucleotides, the CDR3 is TGTGCCAGCAGTGCCCGGGACAGGGTGGTTCAGCCCCAGCATTTT.

This clonotype appeared many times. The chain carries TRBV5-1 and TRBJ2-1, with TRBD1 matching 7 bases. Germline trimming cut 1 base from V and 1 base from J; bases unmatched to any gene: 2. This CDR3 spans 15 amino acids. Per germline, CDR1 SGHRS and CDR2 YFSETQ. This CDR3 is CASSLRQGSYNEQFF. The CDR3 DNA is TGCGCCAGCAGCTTGAGACAGGGATCCTACAATGAGCAGTTCTTC.

This clonotype showed up just a few times. The chain combines TRBV20-1 with TRBJ1-2; 7 bases agree with TRBD1. This CDR3 is 13 amino acids long. The J segment lost 5 bases and the V segment lost 6 bases, leaving 9 bases of the junction unmatched. Per the germline V gene, CDR1 is DFQATT and CDR2 is SNEGSKA (reference sequence). CDR3 in amino acids: CSAFGQEEYGYTF. The CDR3 DNA sequence: TGCAGTGCCTTCGGACAGGAGGAGTATGGCTACACCTTC.

This clonotype has a count of ten or more. This chain links TRBV28 with TRBJ1-2; D ambiguous. Germline CDR1 and CDR2: MDHEN and SYDVKM. V dropped 3 bases and J dropped 8 bases, with 7 bases sitting between them. The CDR3 length is 11 residues. CDR3 sequence: CASSFGLGYTF. Written as DNA, the CDR3 is TGTGCCAGCAGTTTTGGGTTAGGCTACACCTTC.

This clonotype was counted only a few times. The junction differs from germline at one of its ends, possibly a read error. The chain has TRBV12-3 or TRBV12-4 and TRBJ2-7; 7 bases are a match to TRBD2. This CDR3 region has 15 residues. CDR3 protein: CASSLAELEIYEQYF. The DNA of the CDR3 is TGTGCCAGCAGTCTAGCGGAGCTAGAGATCTACGAGCAGTACTTC.